A selection of T cell receptor beta chains follows, all from one sample in a study of long-term antiretroviral therapy in people with HIV. Here immunoSEQ multiplex PCR was the method, and the copy in TCRdb shows in-frame clones only, minus some. The sample lists around 19,000 clones, 75% to 95% occurring once. Sample: unsorted PBMCs, taken nearly 4.5 years before starting antiretroviral therapy. The receptors originated from a young woman with HIV. CDR3s leave out the opening cysteine and the closing phenylalanine or tryptophan. Clone sizes are given selectively: once, few, many, or a class where the clone is expanded.

V gene	J gene	clone size	CDR3 protein
TRBV18	TRBJ2-1	once	ASSPRWDSNDNEQF
TRBV10-3	TRBJ2-7	.	AISTGTGPYEQY
TRBV28	TRBJ2-6	.	ASRTGGFSGANVLT
TRBV7-9	TRBJ2-1	.	ASSLTSGGENEQF
TRBV11-2	TRBJ1-2	.	ASSFGRAPGGYT
TRBV6-1	TRBJ1-6	.	ASHDTNNSPLH
TRBV13	TRBJ2-5	.	ASSLGFRLTPPETQY
TRBV6-4	TRBJ2-2	.	ASSDSSLVHNGELF
TRBV9	TRBJ1-5	.	ASSPGGVQPQH
TRBV11-2	TRBJ1-1	.	ASSLARVVGTEAF
TRBV30	TRBJ2-3	.	AWIGLAGGVDTQY
TRBV7-2	TRBJ1-1	.	ASSLATGQGPLGAF
TRBV6-1	TRBJ1-2	.	ASSVLGQAARGDGYT
TRBV7-9	TRBJ1-2	.	ASSLGGGGAENT
TRBV7-7	TRBJ2-7	.	ASSPGQFYEQY
TRBV4-3	TRBJ1-1	.	ASSQGQGAVNTEAF